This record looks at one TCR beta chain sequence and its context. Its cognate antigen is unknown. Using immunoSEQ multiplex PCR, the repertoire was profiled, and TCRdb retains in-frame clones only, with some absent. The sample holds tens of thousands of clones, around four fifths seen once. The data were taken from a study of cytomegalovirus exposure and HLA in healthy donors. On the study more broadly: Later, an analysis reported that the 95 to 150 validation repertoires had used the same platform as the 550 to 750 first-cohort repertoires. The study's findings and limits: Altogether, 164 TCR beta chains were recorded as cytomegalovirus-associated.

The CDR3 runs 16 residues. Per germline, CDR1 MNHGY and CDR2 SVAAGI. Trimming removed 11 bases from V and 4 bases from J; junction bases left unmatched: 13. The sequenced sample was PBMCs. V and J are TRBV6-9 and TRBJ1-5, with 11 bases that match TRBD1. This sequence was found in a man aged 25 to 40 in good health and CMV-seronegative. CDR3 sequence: CARSTRGQGVNQPQHF. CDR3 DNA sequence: TGTGCCCGCTCTACGCGGGGACAGGGGGTGAATCAGCCCCAGCATTTT.